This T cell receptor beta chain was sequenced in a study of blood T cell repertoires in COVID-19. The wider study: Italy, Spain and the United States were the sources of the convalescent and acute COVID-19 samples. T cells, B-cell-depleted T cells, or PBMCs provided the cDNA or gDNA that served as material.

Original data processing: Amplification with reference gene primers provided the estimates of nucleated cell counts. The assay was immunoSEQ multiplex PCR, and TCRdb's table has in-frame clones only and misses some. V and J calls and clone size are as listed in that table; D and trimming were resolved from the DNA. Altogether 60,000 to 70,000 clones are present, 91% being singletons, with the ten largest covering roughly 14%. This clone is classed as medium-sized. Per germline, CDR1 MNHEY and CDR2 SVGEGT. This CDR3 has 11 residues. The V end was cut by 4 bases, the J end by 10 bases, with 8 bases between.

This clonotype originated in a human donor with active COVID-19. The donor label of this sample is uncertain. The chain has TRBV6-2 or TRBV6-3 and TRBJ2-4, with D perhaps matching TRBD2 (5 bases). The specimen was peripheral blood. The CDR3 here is CASSSGKIQYF. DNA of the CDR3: TGTGCCAGCAGTTCCGGGAAGATTCAGTACTTC.